The subject of this entry is one T cell receptor beta chain. Its specific antigen is unknown. No qualities accompany the bases; no much larger clone lies one base away. The library was made by the immunoSEQ multiplex PCR assay. Drawn from immuneACCESS, this table holds only the in-frame rearrangements with V and J called that TCRdb kept. Clones are partly lost; checked studies trace under half to an unresolved V gene and leave the rest unexplained. This sample holds roughly 52,000 clones; 94% were observed only once. The ten largest clonotypes hold 5.5% of the sample. This sample is drawn from a study of T cell changes during pregnancy in multiple sclerosis (dated by TCRdb to about 2019). Study-wide context: The study examined how the T cell repertoire changed over the course of pregnancy in women with multiple sclerosis.

The CDR3 spans 14 residues, from the cysteine through the phenylalanine. Just the 42-base CDR3 DNA is kept, in frame starting at base 1. Ends trimmed: V by 4 bases, J by 2 bases; bases unmatched to a gene: 4. The germline V gene (reference sequence) provides CDR1 SGHKS and CDR2 YYEKEE. Recombination linked TRBV5-5 to TRBJ2-3; the central 7 bases match TRBD2. This clonotype originated in a female donor with multiple sclerosis, enrolled in a pregnancy study. Sequencing was performed on CD8+ T cells from peripheral blood mononuclear cells, taken before pregnancy. The CDR3 loop reads CASSDLAATDTQYF. The DNA reads TGTGCCAGCAGCGATCTAGCGGCCACAGATACGCAGTATTTT.